These T cell receptor beta chains were read from a single sample in a study of blood T cells in healthy people across ages. TCRdb redid the calling of the 5' RACE reads with MiXCR, one entry per CDR3 protein. The repertoire has 850,000 to 1,300,000 distinct CDR3 sequences, over 35% of them found once; the top ten carry approximately 20%. The specimen sequenced was blood. The source of these receptors is a woman aged 60 to 75 in good health. CDR3s leave out the opening cysteine and the closing phenylalanine or tryptophan. A D gene is named only where the DNA matches it firmly.

TRBV14	TRBD2	TRBJ2-5	ASSSGLAGGPIQETQY
TRBV12-5	NA	TRBJ1-1	ASGLVPGGRTEAF
TRBV6-1	TRBD2	TRBJ2-1	ASSEIAGAYNEQF
TRBV7-2	NA	TRBJ2-4	ASSPRETLQY
TRBV5-1	TRBD2	TRBJ2-1	ASSWGTSGSEQF
TRBV27	TRBD2	TRBJ2-3	ASSPRAGGDTDTQY
TRBV21-1	NA	TRBJ1-5	ASSPTDHKGQPQH
TRBV27	NA	NA	ASSVWKGGEQY
TRBV29-1	NA	TRBJ2-1	SVEETLRAAGNEQF
TRBV3-1	NA	TRBJ1-4	ASSQGLGWNEKLF
TRBV6-5	NA	TRBJ2-1	ASSYGASTYNEQF
TRBV14	TRBD2	TRBJ2-5	ASSQVAGAWETQY
TRBV2	NA	TRBJ2-5	ASSKGVGDQETQY
TRBV2	TRBD2	TRBJ2-5	ASSDRTSGQETQY
TRBV6-2/TRBV6-3	TRBD2	TRBJ2-2	ASSYWRETGELF
TRBV6-2/TRBV6-3	NA	NA	ASRQSASGGETQY
TRBV24-1	NA	TRBJ1-5	ATSDAGPHNQPQH
TRBV15	NA	TRBJ2-1	ATSRGRHDNEQF
TRBV29-1	NA	NA	SASQRASYNEQY
TRBV27	TRBD2	TRBJ2-7	ASSPRLAEAGFSYEQY
TRBV20-1	NA	TRBJ2-3	SASPDGVTFTDTQY
TRBV20-1	NA	TRBJ2-5	SARETQQGGKTQY
TRBV28	NA	TRBJ2-7	ATWGGGGLYEQY
TRBV27	NA	TRBJ1-5	ASSLSGGGDQPQH
TRBV10-3	NA	TRBJ2-7	AISDRTQWEQY
TRBV20-1	TRBD1	TRBJ2-1	SAMGQGASNEQF
TRBV4-2	NA	TRBJ2-5	ASSQGGDSQETQY
TRBV24-1	NA	TRBJ2-2	ATSVAGELF
TRBV27	NA	TRBJ2-7	ASSDVPTAYEQY
TRBV27	NA	TRBJ2-7	ASITTGGTGPYEQY
TRBV24-1	NA	TRBJ2-6	ATSDSSWHSGANVLT
TRBV12-3/TRBV12-4	NA	TRBJ2-5	ASRPGRVNNEQY
TRBV5-1	NA	TRBJ2-5	ASSLGRQYQETQY
TRBV6-2/TRBV6-3	TRBD2	TRBJ2-3	ASKTSAGDTQY
TRBV15	NA	TRBJ1-1	ATREGGTEAF
TRBV29-1	NA	TRBJ1-2	STSQEAGHGYT
TRBV5-4	NA	TRBJ1-1	ANSRETGQNTEAF
TRBV21-1	NA	TRBJ2-7	ASLTNRVCSYEQY
TRBV3-1	TRBD2	TRBJ2-3	ASSRGRAGGPSTDTQY
TRBV7-6	TRBD2	TRBJ2-3	ASSLTLAGRTDTQY
TRBV20-1	NA	TRBJ2-7	SATGTRDTYEQY
TRBV20-1	TRBD2	TRBJ2-4	SATNPHGTSGTGAPQRTQY
TRBV20-1	NA	TRBJ1-1	SARVRENTEAF
TRBV7-6	NA	TRBJ2-2	ASSLEGGLGELF
TRBV27	NA	TRBJ1-1	ASSLLGGATEAF
TRBV9	NA	NA	ASSPLGVAGGPDHNEQY